The 25 T cell receptor beta chains given below trace back to one sample, sequenced in a study of cytomegalovirus exposure and HLA in healthy donors. The table came from immunoSEQ multiplex PCR; TCRdb's copy has only in-frame clones and leaves some out. The sample has about 73,000 clones, about 95% seen once. The sequencing input was PBMCs. Receptor source: a man in his late teens or twenties in good health and CMV-seronegative.

The chain has TRBV18 and TRBJ1-1; no firm D call. V was cut by 3 bases and J by 2 bases, with 13 bases left in between. Germline V gene data show CDR1 as KGHSH and CDR2 as LQKENI. This CDR3 has 15 residues. CDR3 DNA sequence: TGTGCCAGCTCACCGCTGGGAGGGTCTAACACTGAAGCTTTCTTT. This codes for CASSPLGGSNTEAFF.

The chain joins TRBV27 to TRBJ2-2, with D possibly TRBD2 on 6 matching bases. The CDR3 sequence is 15 residues long. The V gene lost 8 bases and the J gene lost 1 base, with 14 bases spanning the gap. Germline CDR1 is MNHEY and CDR2 is SMNVEV (reference sequence). The DNA for the CDR3 is TGTGCCAGCGGGGGGACCCGAATGAACACCGGGGAGCTGTTTTTT. This sequence encodes CASGGTRMNTGELFF.

This chain connects TRBV9 to TRBJ1-2; perhaps TRBD1 as D (6 bases). Trimming pared 3 bases from V and 4 bases from J, leaving 16 bases between. This CDR3 comprises 15 residues. The germline V gene has CDR1 SGDLS and CDR2 YYNGEE. CDR3 residues: CASSAGGPGGYGYTF. The CDR3 nucleotides read TGTGCCAGCAGCGCTGGGGGCCCTGGGGGCTATGGCTACACCTTC.

The DNA of the CDR3 is TGTGCCAGCAGTTTATATTCTTTTGACAGGGCTTTAGGAGAGACCCAGTACTTC. It specifies CASSLYSFDRALGETQYF. The chain joins TRBV27 to TRBJ2-5; TRBD1 matches at 7 bases. V lost 1 base, J lost 4 bases, and 15 bases stayed unmatched. There are 18 residues in the CDR3. Germline lookup yields CDR1 MNHEY and CDR2 SMNVEV (reference sequence).

The chain carries TRBV30 and TRBJ2-7; 10 nucleotides align to TRBD2. With 2 bases clipped from V and 4 bases from J, the junction kept 8 bases outside the gene matches. Germline V CDR1 and CDR2: GTSNPN, SVGIG (reference sequence). The CDR3 length is 15 residues. Here the CDR3 reads CAWSPLAGAVYEQYF. The CDR3 region has the DNA TGTGCCTGGAGTCCCCTAGCGGGGGCCGTATACGAGCAGTACTTC.

CDR3 sequence reads: CARRGQGALGSTF. In nucleotides, the CDR3 is TGTGCCAGACGAGGACAGGGGGCCCTCGGATCCACCTTC. The chain is built from TRBV2 and TRBJ1-2; 11 nucleotides match TRBD1. Germline lookup yields CDR1 SNHLY and CDR2 FYNNEI. Unmatched junction bases numbered 13, after V lost 9 bases and J lost 13 bases. The CDR3 has 13 residues.

The chain couples TRBV5-6 to TRBJ1-2, with 11 bases lining up with TRBD1. The germline V gene encodes CDR1 SGHDT and CDR2 YYEEEE. The CDR3 consists of 13 residues. V shed 3 bases, J shed 6 bases, and the junction held 1 base outside the gene matches. Here the CDR3 DNA reads TGTGCCAGCAGCTGGGGACAGGGGGATGGCTACACCTTC. Its translation is CASSWGQGDGYTF.

The chain combines TRBV15 with TRBJ2-4, with D tentatively TRBD2 (6 bases). The CDR3 totals 18 residues. Germline CDR1 LNHNV, CDR2 YYDKDF (reference sequence). Trimming shortened V by 0 bases and J by 6 bases, and 21 bases separated the two germline ends. The CDR3 DNA is TGTGCCACCAGCAGAGACCCCCCTTCCTGGGACTTTCCAAACATTCAGTACTTC. This gives the protein CATSRDPPSWDFPNIQYF. Variable domain in full (rest from reference TRBV15 and TRBJ2-4): DAMVIQNPRYQVTQFGKPVTLSCSQTLNHNVMYWYQQKSSQAPKLLFHYYDKDFNNEADTPDNFQSRRPNTSFCFLDIRSPGLGDTAMYLCATSRDPPSWDFPNIQYFGAGTRLSVL.

The chain links TRBV5-6 to TRBJ1-5; D gene ambiguous. Germline CDR1 SGHDT, CDR2 YYEEEE. The CDR3 contains 15 residues. The germline V and J ends were trimmed by 4 bases and 1 base, with 12 bases remaining between them. DNA for the CDR3: TGTGCCAGCAGCCTTATTGACGGGAGCAATCAGCCCCAGCATTTT. Its protein is CASSLIDGSNQPQHF.

The CDR3 DNA follows: TGTGCCAGCATAGGACAGGGGGGCAATGAGCAGTTCTTC. As protein: CASIGQGGNEQFF. This chain joins TRBV5-4 and TRBJ2-1; 10 bases line up with TRBD1. This CDR3 contains 13 residues. V shed 6 bases and J 6 bases; nucleotides not matched to a gene: 3. CDR1 and CDR2 from the germline V gene are SGHNT and YYREEE (reference sequence).

The chain uses TRBV2 and TRBJ1-1; a possible D gene is TRBD1 (5 bases). Deletions cut 5 bases from V and 6 bases from J, with 19 bases between. This CDR3 is built from 15 residues. CDR1 is SNHLY, CDR2 FYNNEI, per germline. The CDR3 spells CASSPDGGGSAEAFF. CDR3 nucleotides: TGTGCCAGCAGTCCCGACGGTGGGGGGAGCGCTGAAGCTTTCTTT.

This clone was seen a single time. V is TRBV19 and J is TRBJ2-1; TRBD1 is a possible D gene (6 bases). Deletions cut 3 bases from V and 8 bases from J, with 14 bases between. Germline CDR1 is LNHDA and CDR2 is SQIVND (reference sequence). The CDR3 is made up of 14 amino acids. CDR3 in DNA: TGTGCCAGTAGTATGAACAGGGCAACGGATGAGCAGTTCTTC. Protein product: CASSMNRATDEQFF.

The chain is built from TRBV9 and TRBJ1-2; 7 bases match TRBD1. The CDR3 runs 15 residues. Germline V CDR1 and CDR2: SGDLS, YYNGEE. V was clipped by 3 bases and J by 8 bases; unmatched bases: 13. CDR3 sequence reads: CASSGRDRTMAGYTF. The CDR3 DNA reads TGTGCCAGCAGCGGCCGGGACAGAACTATGGCGGGCTACACCTTC. Using reference TRBV9 and TRBJ1-2 for the parts outside the CDR3, the full variable domain is DSGVTQTPKHLITATGQRVTLRCSPRSGDLSVYWYQQSLDQGLQFLIQYYNGEERAKGNILERFSAQQFPDLHSELNLSSLELGDSALYFCASSGRDRTMAGYTFGSGTRLTVV.

V gene TRBV27 combines with J gene TRBJ2-2; 12 bases line up with TRBD2. CDR1 MNHEY and CDR2 SMNVEV come from the germline V gene (reference sequence). V lost 7 bases to trimming and J lost 4 bases; unmatched junction nucleotides: 10. The CDR3 length is 17 residues. The CDR3 nucleotides read TGTGCCAGCAATCGCCGTGGACTAGCGGGGAGCACCGGGGAGCTGTTTTTT. It specifies CASNRRGLAGSTGELFF.

The chain couples TRBV5-4 to TRBJ2-3, with a tentative D call TRBD1 (7 bases). This CDR3 spans 14 amino acids. Trimming removed 3 bases from V and 4 bases from J, with 12 bases in between. The germline gives CDR1 SGHNT, CDR2 YYREEE (reference sequence). The CDR3 spells CASSSGGSADTQYF. The CDR3 nucleotides read TGTGCCAGCAGCTCAGGGGGGAGCGCAGATACGCAGTATTTT.

The gene calls are TRBV6-1 and TRBJ2-7; D perhaps matches TRBD1 (5 bases). V gave up 4 bases and J gave up 1 base, with 11 bases separating them. CDR3 size: 14 residues. Germline V CDR1 and CDR2: MNHNS, SASEGT. This CDR3 reads CASSATDRSYEQYF. The CDR3 nucleotides are TGTGCCAGCAGTGCGACCGACAGATCCTACGAGCAGTACTTC.

This clone came up once. In DNA form, the CDR3 reads TGCGCCAGCAGCCAAGATCGAGGGTTAGGCTACACCTTC. This translates into CASSQDRGLGYTF. The gene calls are TRBV4-3 and TRBJ1-2, with D uncertain. The CDR3 loop spans 13 amino acids. From germline, CDR1 is LGHNA and CDR2 YSLEER. The V gene lost 0 bases and the J gene lost 8 bases, with 10 bases spanning the gap.

The rearrangement links TRBV7-3 to TRBJ1-2, with D perhaps TRBD1 (5 bases). Germline CDR1 is SGHTA and CDR2 is FQGTGA. The CDR3 runs 14 residues. The V end lost 5 bases, the J end lost 5 bases, and 15 bases lay between the germline ends. The CDR3 sequence is CASSPDSGEYGYTF. The CDR3 DNA reads TGTGCCAGCAGCCCGGATTCGGGGGAATATGGCTACACCTTC.

This clone has just one count. The rearrangement joins TRBV6-1 to TRBJ1-2; tentative D call: TRBD1 (6 bases). Germline V gene data show CDR1 as MNHNS and CDR2 as SASEGT. V was cut by 11 bases and J by 3 bases, with 16 bases left in between. CDR3 length: 13 residues. CDR3 coding DNA: TGTGCCGATCGAGGGGACACCTACTATGGCTACACCTTC. Its protein is CADRGDTYYGYTF.

This clone has just one count. This chain joins TRBV10-2 and TRBJ1-1, with 8 positions matching TRBD1. The CDR3 sequence is 15 residues long. Germline V gene lookup returns CDR1 WSHSY and CDR2 SAAADI. V lost 3 bases to trimming and J lost 1 base; unmatched junction nucleotides: 4. The CDR3 protein is CASSDSGTGNTEAFF. The CDR3 nucleotides read TGCGCCAGCAGTGATTCCGGGACAGGGAACACTGAAGCTTTCTTT.

The chain is built from TRBV5-1 and TRBJ1-2; no clear D gene. CDR1 SGHRS and CDR2 YFSETQ come from the germline V gene. The V and J ends lost 5 bases and 0 bases respectively, with 11 bases between them. CDR3 size: 14 residues. The CDR3 protein is CASSLDMSNYGYTF. In nucleotides, the CDR3 is TGCGCCAGCAGTTTAGACATGTCTAACTATGGCTACACCTTC.

The V call is TRBV5-1, the J call TRBJ1-6; TRBD1 is a possible D gene (5 bases). V lost 8 bases and J lost 7, with 13 bases in between. The CDR3 spans 13 residues. The germline gives CDR1 SGHRS, CDR2 YFSETQ. CDR3 in amino acids: CARMQGNNSPLHF. The DNA for the CDR3 is TGCGCCAGGATGCAGGGAAACAATTCACCCCTCCACTTT. Based on the CDR3 plus reference TRBV5-1 and TRBJ1-6, the full variable domain is KAGVTQTPRYLIKTRGQQVTLSCSPISGHRSVSWYQQTPGQGLQFLFEYFSETQRNKGNFPGRFSGRQFSNSRSEMNVSTLELGDSALYLCARMQGNNSPLHFGNGTRLTVT.

V is TRBV25-1 and J is TRBJ2-7; 7 bases align to TRBD1. CDR3 size: 15 residues. J lost 4 bases, V lost 2 bases, and 8 bases had no gene match. CDR1 MGHDK and CDR2 SYGVNS come from the germline V gene. CDR3 bases: TGTGCCAGCAGTGAACCGGTCAGGGGGAAATACGAGCAGTACTTC. This translates into CASSEPVRGKYEQYF.

The rearrangement links TRBV28 to TRBJ2-7; D possibly corresponds to TRBD1 (5 bases). The CDR3 is made up of 15 amino acids. Looked up from germline, CDR1 is MDHEN and CDR2 is SYDVKM. V was cut by 4 bases and J by 0 bases, with 13 bases left in between. The CDR3 DNA reads TGTGCCAGCAGTTCCCCAGGGCTGAGCTCCTACGAGCAGTACTTC. The encoded protein is CASSSPGLSSYEQYF.

V is TRBV4-1 and J is TRBJ2-3, with 11 bases matching TRBD2. From germline, CDR1 is MGHRA and CDR2 YSYEKL. The CDR3 sequence is 18 residues long. V trimming: 1 base; J trimming: 0 bases; junction bases outside the gene matches: 6. CDR3 residues: CASSQVKLAGVSTDTQYF. CDR3 sequence (DNA): TGCGCCAGCAGCCAAGTGAAACTAGCGGGGGTGAGCACAGATACGCAGTATTTT.